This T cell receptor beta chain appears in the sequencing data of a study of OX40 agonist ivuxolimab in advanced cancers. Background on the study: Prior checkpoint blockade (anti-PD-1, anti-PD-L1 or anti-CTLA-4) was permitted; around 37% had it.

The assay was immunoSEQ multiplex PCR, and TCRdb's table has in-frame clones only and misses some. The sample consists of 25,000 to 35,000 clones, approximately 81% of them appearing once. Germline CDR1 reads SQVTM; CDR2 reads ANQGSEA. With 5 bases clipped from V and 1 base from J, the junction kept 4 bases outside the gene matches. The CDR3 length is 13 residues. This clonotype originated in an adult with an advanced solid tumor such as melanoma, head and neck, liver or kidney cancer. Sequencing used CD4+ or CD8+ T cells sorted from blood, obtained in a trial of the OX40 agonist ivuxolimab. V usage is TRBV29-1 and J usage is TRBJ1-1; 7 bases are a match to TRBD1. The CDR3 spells CSVPGQENTEAFF. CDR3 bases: TGCAGCGTTCCAGGACAGGAGAACACTGAAGCTTTCTTT.